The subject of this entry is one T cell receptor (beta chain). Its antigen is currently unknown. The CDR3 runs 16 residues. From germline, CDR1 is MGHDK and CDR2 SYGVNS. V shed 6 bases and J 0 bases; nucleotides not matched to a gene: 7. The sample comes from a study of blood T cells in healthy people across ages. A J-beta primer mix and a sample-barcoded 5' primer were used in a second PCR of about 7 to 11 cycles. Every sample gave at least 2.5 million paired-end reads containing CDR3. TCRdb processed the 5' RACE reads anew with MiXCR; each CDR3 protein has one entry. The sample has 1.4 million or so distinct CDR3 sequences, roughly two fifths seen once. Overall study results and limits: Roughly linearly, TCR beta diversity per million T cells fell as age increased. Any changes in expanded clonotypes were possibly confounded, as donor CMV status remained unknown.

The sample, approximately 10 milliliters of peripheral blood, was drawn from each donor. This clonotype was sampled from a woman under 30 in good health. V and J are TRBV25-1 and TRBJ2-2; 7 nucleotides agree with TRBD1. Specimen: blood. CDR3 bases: TGTGCCAGCAGCTCTCCCGGGACAGCGAACACCGGGGAGCTGTTTTTT. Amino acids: CASSSPGTANTGELFF.